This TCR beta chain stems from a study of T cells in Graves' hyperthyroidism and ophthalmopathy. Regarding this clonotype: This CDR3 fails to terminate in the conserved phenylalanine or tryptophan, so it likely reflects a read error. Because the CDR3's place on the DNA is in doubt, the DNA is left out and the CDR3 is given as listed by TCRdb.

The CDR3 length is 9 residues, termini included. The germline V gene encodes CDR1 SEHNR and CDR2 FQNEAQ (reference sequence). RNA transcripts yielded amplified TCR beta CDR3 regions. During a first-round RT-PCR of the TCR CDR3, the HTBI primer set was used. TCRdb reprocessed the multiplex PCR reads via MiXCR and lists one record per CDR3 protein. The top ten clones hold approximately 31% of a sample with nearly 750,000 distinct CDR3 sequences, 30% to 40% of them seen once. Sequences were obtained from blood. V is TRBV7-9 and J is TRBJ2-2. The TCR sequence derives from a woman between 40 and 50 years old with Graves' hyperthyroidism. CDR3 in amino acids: CASSLAAWS.